This T cell receptor (beta chain) emerged from a study of blood T cells in healthy people across ages. The authors ran a second PCR of 7 to 11 cycles using a sample-barcoded 5' primer and a J-beta primer mix. Per-sample output comprised a minimum of 3 million paired-end reads containing CDR3. TCRdb re-called the 5' RACE reads with MiXCR, one entry per CDR3 protein. The sample consists of about 1.4 million distinct CDR3 sequences, roughly 60% of them appearing once. Germline CDR1 MNHNY, CDR2 SVGAGI (reference sequence). The CDR3 is made up of 15 amino acids. The junction had 9 bases not matched to a gene; V was cut back by 5 bases and J by 4 bases. At least 5 micrograms of total RNA were extracted per sample.

The sequencing sample was made of blood. This chain uses TRBV6-6 with TRBJ1-2; TRBD1 matches 8 bases. The sequence came from a man aged 18 to 30 in good health. The DNA for the CDR3 is TGTGCCAGCAGTCTCCCGGGACAGGAGCTCTATGGCTACACCTTC. Encoded protein: CASSLPGQELYGYTF.